Sequencing of this TCR beta chain was carried out in a study of T cells in localized non-small cell lung cancer. Notes on this clone: Its antigen is still unknown.

Regarding the study as a whole: Maximal T cell clonality occurred in uninvolved adjacent lung, with tumor ranking below it. There were a median roughly 60 of the top 100 tumor clones appearing in adjacent lung.

Germline trimming cut 3 bases from V and 2 bases from J; bases unmatched to any gene: 12. Per the germline V gene, CDR1 is SGDLS and CDR2 is YYNGEE. The length of the CDR3 is 17 residues. Clones were read by immunoSEQ multiplex PCR, and TCRdb kept only the in-frame ones, dropping some. Of approximately 1,400 clones in the sample, about a third were seen once. This specimen was normal lung tissue next to the tumor, taken before any cancer treatment. This sequence joins TRBV9 and TRBJ2-3; 7 bases match TRBD2. This sequence was found in a male donor at least 60 years old with stage II squamous cell lung carcinoma. CDR3 amino acids: CASSEEGLPTYTDTQYF. The CDR3 DNA follows: TGTGCCAGCAGCGAGGAGGGACTACCTACTTACACAGATACGCAGTATTTT.